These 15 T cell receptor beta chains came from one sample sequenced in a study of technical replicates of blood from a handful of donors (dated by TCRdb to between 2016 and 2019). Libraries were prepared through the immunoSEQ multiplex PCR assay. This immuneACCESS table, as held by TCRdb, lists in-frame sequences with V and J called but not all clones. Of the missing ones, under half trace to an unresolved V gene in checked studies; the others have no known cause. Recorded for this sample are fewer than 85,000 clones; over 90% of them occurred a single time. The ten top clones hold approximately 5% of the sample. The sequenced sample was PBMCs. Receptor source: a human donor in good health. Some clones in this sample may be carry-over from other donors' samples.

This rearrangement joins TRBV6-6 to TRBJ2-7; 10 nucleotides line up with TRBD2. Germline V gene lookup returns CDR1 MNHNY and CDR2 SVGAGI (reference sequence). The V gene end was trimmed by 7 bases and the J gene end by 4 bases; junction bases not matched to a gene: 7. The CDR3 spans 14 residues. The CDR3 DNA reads TGTGCCAGCACCCTCTCTAGCGGGAGTTACGAGCAGTACTTC. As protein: CASTLSSGSYEQYF.

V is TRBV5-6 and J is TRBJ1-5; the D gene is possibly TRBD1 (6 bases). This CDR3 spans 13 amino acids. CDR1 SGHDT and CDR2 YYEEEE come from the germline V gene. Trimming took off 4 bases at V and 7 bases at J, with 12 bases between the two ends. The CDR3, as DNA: TGTGCCAGCAGCCAGAGCAGGGGACAGCCCCAGCATTTT. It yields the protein CASSQSRGQPQHF.

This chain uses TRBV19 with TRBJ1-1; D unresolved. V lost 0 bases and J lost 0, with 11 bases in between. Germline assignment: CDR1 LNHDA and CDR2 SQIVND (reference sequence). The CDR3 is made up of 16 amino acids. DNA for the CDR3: TGTGCCAGTAGTATAGATCAAGCAGGCATGAACACTGAAGCTTTCTTT. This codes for CASSIDQAGMNTEAFF. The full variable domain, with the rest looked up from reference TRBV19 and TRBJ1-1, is DGGITQSPKYLFRKEGQNVTLSCEQNLNHDAMYWYRQDPGQGLRLIYYSQIVNDFQKGDIAEGYSVSREKKESFPLTVTSAQKNPTAFYLCASSIDQAGMNTEAFFGQGTRLTVV.

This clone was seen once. The CDR3, as DNA: TGCGCCAGCAGCCTAACCCGGGACAGGGACACTGAAGCTTTCTTT. It translates to CASSLTRDRDTEAFF. The gene calls are TRBV4-3 and TRBJ1-1, with 9 bases that match TRBD1. CDR1 and CDR2 (germline): LGHNA, YSLEER. The J segment lost 3 bases and the V segment lost 4 bases, leaving 6 bases of the junction unmatched. This CDR3 comprises 15 residues.

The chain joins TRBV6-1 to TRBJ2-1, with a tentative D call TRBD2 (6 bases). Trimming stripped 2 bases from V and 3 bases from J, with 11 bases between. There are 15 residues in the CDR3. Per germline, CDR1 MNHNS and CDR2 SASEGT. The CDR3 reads CASSESAGSYNEQFF. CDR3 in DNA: TGTGCCAGCAGTGAATCAGCCGGGAGCTACAATGAGCAGTTCTTC.

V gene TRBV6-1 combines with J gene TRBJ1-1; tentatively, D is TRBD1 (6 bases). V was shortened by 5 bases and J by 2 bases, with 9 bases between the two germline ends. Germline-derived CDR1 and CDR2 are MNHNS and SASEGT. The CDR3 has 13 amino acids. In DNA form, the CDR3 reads TGTGCCAGCAGTAGGACAGCTAACACTGAAGCTTTCTTT. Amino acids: CASSRTANTEAFF.

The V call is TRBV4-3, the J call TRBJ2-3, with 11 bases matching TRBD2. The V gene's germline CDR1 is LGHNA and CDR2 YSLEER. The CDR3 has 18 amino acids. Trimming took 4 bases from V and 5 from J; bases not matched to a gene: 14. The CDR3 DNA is TGCGCCAGCAGCCGAGAGTACACTAGCGGGAGTCTAAGAGATACGCAGTATTTT. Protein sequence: CASSREYTSGSLRDTQYF.

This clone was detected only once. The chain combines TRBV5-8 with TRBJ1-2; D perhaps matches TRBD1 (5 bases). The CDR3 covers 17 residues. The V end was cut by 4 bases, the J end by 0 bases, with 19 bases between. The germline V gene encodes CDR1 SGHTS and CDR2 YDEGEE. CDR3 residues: CASSILGAGMANYGYTF. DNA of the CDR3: TGTGCCAGCAGCATCCTAGGGGCGGGGATGGCTAACTATGGCTACACCTTC.

This CDR3 is CASTAGLAGGEQFF. CDR3 coding DNA: TGTGCCAGCACCGCCGGACTAGCGGGGGGCGAGCAGTTCTTC. The chain couples TRBV7-3 to TRBJ2-1; 14 bases map to TRBD2. This CDR3 spans 14 amino acids. V lost 7 bases to trimming and J lost 10 bases; unmatched junction nucleotides: 6. Germline V gene lookup returns CDR1 SGHTA and CDR2 FQGTGA.

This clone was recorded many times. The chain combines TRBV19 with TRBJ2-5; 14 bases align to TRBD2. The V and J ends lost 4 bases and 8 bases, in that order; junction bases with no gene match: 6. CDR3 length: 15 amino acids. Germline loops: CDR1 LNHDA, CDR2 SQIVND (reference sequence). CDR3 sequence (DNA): TGTGCCAGTAGTACCGGGACTAGCGGGAGTGAAACCCAGTACTTC. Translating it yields CASSTGTSGSETQYF.

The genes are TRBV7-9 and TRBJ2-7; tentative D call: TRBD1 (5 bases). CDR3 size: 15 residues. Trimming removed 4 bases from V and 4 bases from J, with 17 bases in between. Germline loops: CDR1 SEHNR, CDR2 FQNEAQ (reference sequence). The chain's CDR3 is CASSSRGAGQYEQYF. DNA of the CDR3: TGTGCCAGCAGCTCCCGCGGCGCAGGGCAGTACGAGCAGTACTTC.

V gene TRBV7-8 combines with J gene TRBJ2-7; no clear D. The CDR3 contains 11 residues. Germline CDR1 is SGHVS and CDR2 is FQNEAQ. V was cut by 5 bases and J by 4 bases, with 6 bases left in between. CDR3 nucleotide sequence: TGTGCCAGCAGCGTCAATTACGAGCAGTACTTC. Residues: CASSVNYEQYF.

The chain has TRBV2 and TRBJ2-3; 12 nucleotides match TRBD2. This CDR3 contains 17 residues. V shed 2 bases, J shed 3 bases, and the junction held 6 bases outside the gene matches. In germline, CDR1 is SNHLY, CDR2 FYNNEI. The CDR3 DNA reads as TGTGCCAGCAGTGAACCGGGACTAGCGGGTACTACAGATACGCAGTATTTT. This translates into CASSEPGLAGTTDTQYF. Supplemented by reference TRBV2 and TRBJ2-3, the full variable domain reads EPEVTQTPSHQVTQMGQEVILRCVPISNHLYFYWYRQILGQKVEFLVSFYNNEISEKSEIFDDQFSVERPDGSNFTLKIRSTKLEDSAMYFCASSEPGLAGTTDTQYFGPGTRLTVL.

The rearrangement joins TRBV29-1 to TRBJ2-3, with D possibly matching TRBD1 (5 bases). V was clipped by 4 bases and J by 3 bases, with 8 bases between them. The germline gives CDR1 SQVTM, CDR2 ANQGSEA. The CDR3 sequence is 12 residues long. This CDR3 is CSVARATDTQYF. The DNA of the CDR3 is TGCAGCGTTGCCAGGGCAACAGATACGCAGTATTTT.

In nucleotides, the CDR3 is TGTGCCTGGACCCCCGGGACAGGGCATGGCTACACCTTC. Protein product: CAWTPGTGHGYTF. The J gene is TRBJ1-2, the V gene TRBV30, with 9 bases aligning to TRBD1. Germline trimming cut 4 bases from V and 6 bases from J; bases unmatched to any gene: 6. The length of the CDR3 is 13 residues. The V gene's germline CDR1 is GTSNPN and CDR2 SVGIG (reference sequence). Based on the CDR3 plus reference TRBV30 and TRBJ1-2, the full variable domain is SQTIHQWPATLVQPVGSPLSLECTVEGTSNPNLYWYRQAAGRGLQLLFYSVGIGQISSEVPQNLSASRPQDRQFILSSKKLLLSDSGFYLCAWTPGTGHGYTFGSGTRLTVV.